The rows below give T cell receptor beta chains drawn from one sample of a study of blood T cells in healthy people across ages. Each CDR3 protein is one row after TCRdb ran MiXCR on the 5' RACE reads. The sample contains fewer than 1.5 million distinct CDR3 sequences, about 43% of which appear only once. Material: blood. These receptors originate from a woman between 18 and 29 years old in good health. Both conserved end residues are part of each CDR3. A D gene is named only where the DNA matches it firmly.

CASSSGVSGTQYF,TGCGCCAGCAGCTCGGGAGTATCGGGAACGCAGTATTTT,.,TRBV10-2,TRBJ2-3
CASSRLESANEKLFF,TGCGCCAGCAGCCGCTTGGAATCGGCTAATGAAAAACTGTTTTTT,.,TRBV5-1,TRBJ1-4
CASLRPGRGGDYGYTF,TGTGCCAGCCTAAGGCCTGGGAGGGGGGGAGACTATGGCTACACCTTC,.,TRBV11-2,TRBJ1-2
CSAAGGSNEKLFF,TGCAGTGCTGCAGGGGGCTCTAATGAAAAACTGTTTTTT,TRBD1,TRBV20-1,TRBJ1-4
CASSFRSRETEAFF,TGTGCCAGCAGCTTCCGTAGCAGGGAAACTGAAGCTTTCTTT,.,TRBV7-8,TRBJ1-1
CASSHQSPGLPGGEAFF,TGTGCCAGCAGCCACCAATCGCCGGGACTACCCGGCGGTGAAGCTTTCTTT,.,TRBV3-1,TRBJ1-1
CASSEEANSGNTIYF,TGTGCCAGCAGTGAAGAGGCGAACTCTGGAAACACCATATATTTT,.,TRBV2,TRBJ1-3
CASSLQGGSGETQYF,TGCGCCAGCAGCTTGCAAGGAGGTTCAGGAGAGACCCAGTACTTC,.,TRBV5-1,TRBJ2-5
CASSASGEDEQYF,TGTGCCAGCAGCGCAAGCGGGGAGGACGAGCAGTACTTC,TRBD2,TRBV6-5,TRBJ2-7
CAISEQTNSPPHF,TGTGCCATCAGTGAACAGACGAATTCACCCCCCCACTTT,.,TRBV10-3,TRBJ1-6
CAISGTTYNEQFF,TGTGCCATCAGTGGGACTACTTACAATGAGCAGTTCTTC,.,TRBV10-3,TRBJ2-1
CASFQELGQETQYF,TGTGCCAGCTTCCAAGAACTCGGCCAAGAGACCCAGTACTTC,.,TRBV12-3/TRBV12-4,TRBJ2-5
CASSKVRGYHEQYF,TGTGCCAGCAGCAAAGTCAGGGGATACCACGAGCAGTACTTC,.,TRBV21-1,TRBJ2-7
CASSRSTRSVEQFF,TGTGCCAGCAGCCGTAGCACTAGGAGCGTTGAGCAGTTCTTC,.,TRBV7-2,TRBJ2-1
CASSSRFQGDNQPQHF,TGTGCCAGCAGTTCTAGATTCCAGGGGGACAATCAGCCCCAGCATTTT,TRBD1,TRBV6-1,TRBJ1-5